These T cell receptor beta chains were read from a single sample in a study of T cells in Graves' hyperthyroidism and ophthalmopathy. One entry per CDR3 protein, called by TCRdb with MiXCR from the multiplex PCR reads. The sample contains a few hundred thousand distinct CDR3 sequences, about 45% of which appear only once. The sample taken for sequencing was peripheral blood or thyroid tissue (not recorded which). The receptors were sampled from an adult woman with Graves' disease, either hyperthyroidism or ophthalmopathy (not recorded which). The CDR3 runs from the conserved cysteine through the conserved F or W. Fields, in order: V gene, clone size, J gene, D gene, CDR3 protein, CDR3 DNA. The D gene is left open where the match is weak. Only part of the rows carry a size: once, few, many, or a class if the clone is expanded.

TRBV5-5,-,TRBJ2-7,TRBD1,CASSWDNRGSYEQYF,TGTGCCAGCAGCTGGGACAACAGGGGCTCCTACGAGCAGTACTTC
TRBV20-1,few,TRBJ1-4,TRBD1,CSAASGQGSEKLFF,TGCAGTGCCGCCTCGGGACAGGGGTCTGAAAAACTGTTTTTT
TRBV5-4,-,TRBJ2-5,-,CASSLEGGPKTQYF,TGTGCCAGCAGCCTAGAGGGTGGGCCTAAGACCCAGTACTTC
TRBV20-1,many,TRBJ2-5,-,CSVGDFQETQYF,TGCAGTGTTGGGGACTTCCAAGAGACCCAGTACTTC
TRBV28,many,TRBJ2-7,TRBD2,CASSPTGLAPYF,TGTGCCAGCAGTCCCACGGGACTAGCTCCGTACTTC
TRBV12-3/TRBV12-4,-,TRBJ2-7,-,CASSLPGPSPEQYF,TGTGCCAGCAGTCTCCCTGGGCCCTCCCCCGAGCAGTACTTC
TRBV12-5,few,TRBJ1-2,-,CASGSGTDNGYTF,TGTGCTAGTGGTTCTGGGACGGACAATGGCTACACCTTC
TRBV7-7,once,TRBJ2-5,TRBD1,CASRGYQETQYF,TGTGCTAGCAGGGGGTACCAAGAGACCCAGTACTTC
TRBV2,many,TRBJ1-1,-,CASSVALREAFF,TGTGCCAGCAGTGTGGCCCTAAGGGAAGCTTTCTTT
TRBV7-9,many,TRBJ1-5,-,CASSLHRPIYSNQPQHF,TGTGCCAGCAGCTTACACCGTCCGATCTATAGCAATCAGCCCCAGCATTTT
TRBV7-2,-,TRBJ1-5,TRBD1,CASSAGGILETQHF,TGTGCCAGCAGCGCAGGGGGGATCCTAGAGACCCAGCATTTT
TRBV4-1,many,TRBJ2-7,-,CASSSSRLAAYEQYF,TGCGCCAGCAGCTCCTCCCGATTAGCGGCCTACGAGCAGTACTTC
TRBV12-3/TRBV12-4,-,TRBJ1-5,-,CASSEDPGTAEPQHF,TGTGCCAGCAGTGAGGATCCCGGGACGGCGGAGCCCCAGCATTTT
TRBV28,-,TRBJ1-2,TRBD1,CASSLTQGAPDYGYTF,TGTGCCAGCAGTTTAACTCAGGGGGCGCCTGACTATGGCTACACCTTC